This TCR beta chain was captured by sequencing in a study of a mutant IDH1 vaccine in newly diagnosed glioma. Germline lookup yields CDR1 MNHEY and CDR2 SMNVEV (reference sequence). The CDR3 runs 14 residues. V lost 5 bases to trimming and J lost 1 base, with 11 bases between them. Indicated time point: week 5, during vaccination. The content of each vaccine dose was 300 ug of mutant IDH1 20-mer peptide, and topical imiquimod accompanied it. Method: immunoSEQ multiplex PCR; TCRdb's copy keeps in-frame clones and lacks some. The table records roughly 40,000 clones, approximately 89% of them present only once. With regard to this clone: The antigen remains unidentified.

This chain uses TRBV27 with TRBJ1-1; maybe TRBD1 (6 bases). This TCR derives from a man aged 50-60 years with glioma. The specimen comprised PBMCs, sampled from a glioma patient whose treatment included an IDH1 peptide vaccine. The CDR3 DNA sequence: TGTGCCAGCAGTGGGGGAGGGGGGAACACTGAAGCTTTCTTT. Translating gives CASSGGGGNTEAFF.